Below, 18 T cell receptor beta chains from the same sample are listed, as sequenced in a study of tumor-infiltrating lymphocytes in primary liver carcinoma. Each 20-30 mg portion of unsorted bulk tissue served as the source for co-extraction of RNA and DNA. A primer matching the constant region was used to make TCR beta cDNA from 450 to 550 ng of total RNA. Slightly modified ARM-PCR with three nested multiplex PCR rounds yielded TCR beta libraries. It was with TRBV1-TRBV30 forward primers and a C-beta reverse primer that the first two PCR rounds were run, at approximately 10 cycles each. TCRdb redid the calling of the multiplex PCR reads with MiXCR, one entry per CDR3 protein. Of 40,000 to 60,000 distinct CDR3 sequences in the sample, 65% to 80% were seen once. Material for sequencing was liver tumor tissue from sampling region 5. The subset was: tumor region T5, tumor centre. These receptor sequences come from a man in his forties with primary liver carcinoma and hepatitis B virus infection.

The chain joins TRBV9 to TRBJ2-5; perhaps TRBD2 as D (5 bases). Germline V gives CDR1 SGDLS, CDR2 YYNGEE. V lost 4 bases and J lost 5, with 12 bases in between. CDR3 length equals 13 residues. CDR3 sequence reads: CASSLEVGETQYF. CDR3 nucleotides: TGTGCCAGCAGCCTGGAGGTGGGGGAGACCCAGTACTTC.

Comment on this clonotype: At one boundary the junction diverges from the germline segment, which might be a read error. The V call is TRBV6-6, the J call TRBJ2-3, with 13 bases fitting TRBD2. CDR3 length equals 15 residues. Looked up from germline, CDR1 is MNHNY and CDR2 is SVGAGI (reference sequence). CDR3 coding DNA: TGTGTCAGCAGCAGACTAGCGGGAGGAGAAGATACGCTGTATTTT. Amino acids: CVSSRLAGGEDTLYF.

The chain is built from TRBV4-2 and TRBJ2-7, with 10 bases matching TRBD2. The CDR3 consists of 18 residues. Looked up from germline, CDR1 is LGHNA and CDR2 is YNFKEQ. The trim removed 3 bases at V and 2 bases at J, leaving 13 bases unmatched. In DNA, the CDR3 is TGTGCCAGCAGCCATGAGGTCGCAAGCGGGAGGGTACCCTACGAGCAGTACTTC. Translation gives CASSHEVASGRVPYEQYF.

In the case of this clonotype: One junction end disagrees with the germline gene, perhaps due to a read error. The CDR3 reads CVSSHAGSEQYF. CDR3 in DNA: TGCGTCAGCAGCCATGCAGGGAGCGAGCAGTACTTC. The V and J genes are TRBV4-1 and TRBJ2-7, with D perhaps matching TRBD1 or TRBD2 (5 bases each). The CDR3 has 12 amino acids. The germline gives CDR1 MGHRA, CDR2 YSYEKL.

In this sample, this clonotype turned up many times. The chain uses TRBV14 and TRBJ2-2; unclear D gene. The CDR3 sequence is 15 residues long. The V and J ends lost 4 bases and 5 bases respectively, with 14 bases between them. Germline loops: CDR1 SGHDN, CDR2 FVKESK. DNA of the CDR3: TGTGCCAGCAGCCGAAGCGTTCTCGGGACCGGGGAGCTGTTTTTT. This gives the protein CASSRSVLGTGELFF.

Only a few counts were recorded for this clonotype. The chain joins TRBV20-1 to TRBJ2-7; maybe TRBD2 (5 bases). CDR3 length equals 14 residues. The ends were cut back, 0 bases at V and 2 bases at J, with 11 bases in the middle. Germline CDR1 DFQATT, CDR2 SNEGSKA (reference sequence). CDR3 nucleotides: TGCAGTGCTAGAGATCATACTAGGGCCTACGAGCAGTACTTC. The encoded protein is CSARDHTRAYEQYF.

A word on this clonotype: Lacking the conserved final phenylalanine or tryptophan, this CDR3 likely reflects a read error. It is unclear where the CDR3 begins or ends on the DNA, so no DNA is shown, and the CDR3 is as TCRdb lists it. CDR3 in amino acids: CSVEWDRTRSHNEQLS. The rearrangement joins TRBV29-1 to TRBJ2-1; whether TRBD1, the table's D call, matches the DNA was not checked. Germline V gene sequence: CDR1 SQVTM, CDR2 ANQGSEA. The CDR3 is 16 amino acids in total, end residues counted.

Remarks on this clonotype: One end of the junction does not line up with germline, which may come from a read error. The genes are TRBV11-2 and TRBJ2-7, with TRBD2 identical over 15 bases. The CDR3 consists of 18 residues. The V gene's germline CDR1 is SGHAT and CDR2 FQNNGV. CDR3 sequence reads: CASSLPVGLAGGGCEQYF. CDR3 DNA sequence: TGTGCCAGTAGCTTACCCGTTGGACTAGCGGGAGGGGGGTGCGAGCAGTACTTC.

This clonotype was counted ten times or more. The chain employs TRBV6-2 or TRBV6-3 and TRBJ2-1; tentatively, D is TRBD1 or TRBD2 (5 bases each). In germline, CDR1 is MNHEY, CDR2 SVGEGT. There are 15 residues in the CDR3. The ends were cut back, 2 bases at V and 4 bases at J, with 12 bases in the middle. The CDR3 region is CASSYAGTFYNEQFF. CDR3 in DNA: TGTGCCAGCAGTTACGCTGGGACGTTTTACAATGAGCAGTTCTTC.

A word on this clonotype: In this CDR3 the conserved last residue, phenylalanine or tryptophan, is missing, so a read error is likely. The CDR3 loop is CASNRQEGDEQFL. In DNA form, the CDR3 reads TGTGCCAGCAACCGACAGGAGGGCGATGAGCAGTTCTTA. The V and J genes are TRBV4-2 and TRBJ2-1, with D perhaps being TRBD1 or TRBD2 (6 bases each). The CDR3 consists of 13 residues. The V and J ends lost 7 bases and 8 bases respectively, with 15 bases between them. Per the germline V gene, CDR1 is LGHNA and CDR2 is YNFKEQ.

The chain joins TRBV6-1 to TRBJ2-1; perhaps TRBD2 as D (5 bases). CDR3 length: 13 residues. V lost 4 bases, J lost 12 bases, and 16 bases lay in between. CDR1 and CDR2 (germline): MNHNS, SASEGT. The CDR3 spells CASSVTEGAVQFF. CDR3 DNA: TGTGCCAGCAGTGTTACAGAGGGAGCTGTGCAGTTCTTC.

This clonotype was recorded a few times. The chain joins TRBV6-4 to TRBJ2-2; D call uncertain. Per the germline V gene, CDR1 is MRHNA and CDR2 is SNTAGT. The CDR3 spans 13 residues. Trimming left V 2 bases short and J 3 bases short, with 4 bases between. CDR3 nucleotides: TGTGCCAGCAGTGACGCAGACACCGGGGAGCTGTTTTTT. It yields the protein CASSDADTGELFF.

The chain has TRBV4-1 and TRBJ2-1; D uncertain. The CDR3 length is 17 residues. The germline gives CDR1 MGHRA, CDR2 YSYEKL. The V gene lost 6 bases and the J gene lost 2 bases, with 20 bases spanning the gap. DNA of the CDR3: TGCGCCAGCAGTGGCTTAGGCATAGGGATCCCCTACAATGAGCAGTTCTTC. Translation: CASSGLGIGIPYNEQFF.

Regarding this clonotype: Likely a read error: the CDR3 ends without its conserved phenylalanine or tryptophan. CDR3 bases: TGTGCCACCAGTGACAGAGGGGGGCAGCCCCAGCATTCT. This codes for CATSDRGGQPQHS. The V call is TRBV24-1, the J call TRBJ1-5, with TRBD1 as a possible D gene (6 bases). Per the germline V gene, CDR1 is KGHDR and CDR2 is SFDVKD. The CDR3 length is 13 residues. Trimming cost V 4 bases and J 7 bases, with 10 bases left between them.

By share, this clonotype ranks as medium-sized. The rearrangement links TRBV11-2 to TRBJ2-1, with 7 nucleotides matching TRBD2. CDR3 length equals 12 residues. From germline, CDR1 is SGHAT and CDR2 FQNNGV. Trimming removed 11 bases from V and 4 bases from J; junction bases left unmatched: 5. As DNA, the CDR3 is TGTGCCGGGGGGGGAGTATACAATGAGCAGTTCTTC. Translated, it gives CAGGGVYNEQFF.

This clonotype was seen a few times. Mismatch with germline at one junction end may stem from a read error. The chain recombines TRBV11-2 with TRBJ2-2; the D gene is possibly TRBD2 (5 bases). CDR1 is SGHAT and CDR2 is FQNNGV in the germline V gene. This CDR3 is built from 14 residues. CDR3 nucleotide sequence: TGTGCCAGCAGCTTAGGTTTCCTCACCGGGGAGCTGTTTTTC. Its translation: CASSLGFLTGELFF.

This clonotype was counted between two and nine times. Just one base apart from a much larger clone, this may be a read error. As the CDR3 is not closed by the conserved phenylalanine or tryptophan, this likely results from a read error. This rearrangement joins TRBV5-4 to TRBJ2-4; D unresolved. This CDR3 contains 14 residues. Looked up from germline, CDR1 is SGHNT and CDR2 is YYREEE (reference sequence). V lost 0 bases to trimming and J lost 1 base, with 5 bases between them. The CDR3: CASSLDNAKNIQYL. CDR3 sequence (DNA): TGTGCCAGCAGCTTGGACAACGCCAAAAACATTCAGTACCTC.

As concerns this clonotype: One base away lies a much larger clone, so this may be a sequencing read error. The genes are TRBV5-1 and TRBJ2-7; D gene unclear. The V gene's germline CDR1 is SGHRS and CDR2 YFSETQ. The CDR3 totals 12 residues. The CDR3 DNA is TGCGCCGGCAGCTTTCGATCCCCCCAGCAGTACTTC. Its protein is CAGSFRSPQQYF.